Reported below is one T cell receptor (beta chain). Assay: immunoSEQ multiplex PCR; the TCRdb copy retains only in-frame clones and omits some. Of under 65,000 clones in the sample, about 88% were seen once. These data are taken from a study of OX40 agonist ivuxolimab in advanced cancers. Study background: The mean age was roughly 60 years, ranging from 23 to 79, with more than 70% of participants male.

The CDR3 extends over 14 amino acids. Trimming removed 1 base at V and 3 bases at J, with 10 bases between. Germline CDR1 and CDR2: MDHEN and SYDVKM. This chain joins TRBV28 and TRBJ2-7; D not certain. The sequence was collected from an adult with an advanced solid tumor such as melanoma, head and neck, liver or kidney cancer. The sample was CD4+ or CD8+ T cells sorted from blood, taken in a trial of the OX40 agonist ivuxolimab. For the CDR3, the DNA is TGTGCCAGCAGTTTATCCGCACGATACTACGAGCAGTACTTC. Amino acids: CASSLSARYYEQYF.